This TCR beta chain stems from a study of cytotoxic CD8 clonotypes in ibrutinib-treated CLL. Looking at the study overall: Collecting the response samples happened after a median roughly 13 months of treatment, with a range of 6 to 36. A mean of around 260,000 productive templates and approximately 100,000 productive rearrangements was obtained per sample.

Trimming took off 3 bases at V and 7 bases at J, with 18 bases between the two ends. Germline CDR1 reads MGHRA; CDR2 reads YSYEKL. The CDR3 has 15 amino acids. The intended depth for sequencing was 1 in 200,000 to 1 in 1 million T cells. Clones were read by immunoSEQ multiplex PCR, and TCRdb kept only the in-frame ones, dropping some. The sample records some 120,000 clones, around 84% being singletons. Genomic DNA in an amount of approximately 1.9 micrograms was extracted from cryopreserved PBMCs and used for the preparation of TCR beta libraries. In its sample, this clone was seen a few times. The V gene is TRBV4-1, the J gene TRBJ1-2, with a weak D call TRBD1 (6 bases). Material: PBMCs, obtained after 24 months of ibrutinib treatment. The clonotype comes from a human donor with chronic lymphocytic leukemia. The CDR3 nucleotides read TGCGCCAGCAGCCATCCGGACCTAAAGGGGGGTGGCTACACCTTC. Protein: CASSHPDLKGGGYTF.